This section outlines one TCR beta chain sequence together with its context. Its specificity is unknown. The data are from a study of OX40 agonist ivuxolimab in advanced cancers. Study-wide points: Fewer expanded clones were found on average in CD4+ than in CD8+ T cells.

Germline lookup yields CDR1 WSHSY and CDR2 SAAADI. The CDR3 spans 16 residues. The V end was cut by 2 bases, the J end by 3 bases, with 16 bases between. The assay was immunoSEQ multiplex PCR, and TCRdb's table has in-frame clones only and misses some. This table holds 80,000 to 95,000 clones, approximately 90% found once. The chain couples TRBV10-2 to TRBJ1-1; possible D gene TRBD1, 5 bases. Sequencing used CD4+ or CD8+ T cells sorted from blood, obtained in a trial of the OX40 agonist ivuxolimab. This receptor was identified in an adult with an advanced solid tumor such as melanoma, head and neck, liver or kidney cancer. CDR3 loop: CASSETVGGVDTEAFF. The CDR3 DNA reads as TGCGCCAGCAGTGAGACGGTGGGGGGTGTGGACACTGAAGCTTTCTTT.